The 6 T cell receptor beta chains below come from one sample, sequenced in a study of cytomegalovirus exposure and HLA in healthy donors. With 60 Vbeta and 13 Jbeta primers, the PCR was carried out. Sequencing used immunoSEQ multiplex PCR; TCRdb keeps in-frame clones, though not all of them. Here the sample spans 85,000 to 110,000 clones, around 76% being singletons. Sequenced: PBMCs. Receptors originate from a woman in her late teens or twenties in good health and CMV-seropositive.

The chain combines TRBV18 with TRBJ1-3; tentative D call: TRBD1 (6 bases). V lost 3 bases and J 8 bases, leaving 29 bases between the germline ends. There are 19 residues in the CDR3. The germline V gene has CDR1 KGHSH and CDR2 LQKENI. The CDR3 region is CASSPRIVPGHTGGHTIYF. DNA of the CDR3: TGTGCCAGCTCACCTAGGATCGTACCGGGACACACTGGTGGGCACACCATATATTTT.

The chain couples TRBV7-8 to TRBJ1-1; D uncertain. CDR3 length: 15 amino acids. Trimming removed 5 bases from V and 4 bases from J, with 17 bases in between. Germline CDR1 reads SGHVS; CDR2 reads FQNEAQ. CDR3 coding DNA: TGTGCCAGCAGCCCAAGCGACGTTATTCTCACTGAAGCTTTCTTT. Amino acids: CASSPSDVILTEAFF.

This sequence joins TRBV5-8 and TRBJ2-7; 9 bases match TRBD1. The CDR3 totals 13 residues. From germline, CDR1 is SGHTS and CDR2 YDEGEE. The ends lost 5 bases at V and 9 bases at J; junction bases unmatched: 9. The chain's CDR3 is CASRPQGASRQYF. Here the CDR3 DNA reads TGTGCCAGCAGACCACAGGGGGCTAGTAGGCAGTACTTC.

The V and J genes are TRBV5-1 and TRBJ1-5; D gene uncertain. CDR3 length: 16 amino acids. Germline lookup yields CDR1 SGHRS and CDR2 YFSETQ. V was trimmed by 5 bases and J by 0 bases, leaving 15 bases between them. The DNA for the CDR3 is TGCGCCAGCAGGGTGGGTGGCGCGGATAGCAATCAGCCCCAGCATTTT. Translated, it gives CASRVGGADSNQPQHF.

This chain connects TRBV6-6 to TRBJ2-1; 7 bases map to TRBD2. Per germline, CDR1 MNHNY and CDR2 SVGAGI (reference sequence). The CDR3 runs to 14 residues. V was clipped by 4 bases and J by 8 bases; unmatched bases: 8. CDR3 amino acids: CASSWGRVSYEQFF. The DNA for the CDR3 is TGTGCCAGCAGTTGGGGGAGGGTATCTTATGAGCAGTTCTTC.

In this sample, this clone turned up once. This chain uses TRBV4-2 with TRBJ2-1; 13 positions match TRBD2. The CDR3 extends over 17 amino acids. CDR1 and CDR2 (germline): LGHNA, YNFKEQ. Trimming at V came to 0 bases and at J to 6 bases, leaving 5 bases not matched to a gene. The CDR3 DNA follows: TGTGCCAGCAGCCAAGAACTAGCGGGGGGGCCTGTCAATGAGCAGTTCTTC. As protein: CASSQELAGGPVNEQFF.